The 18 T cell receptor beta chains presented below share a single source sample, sequenced in a study of shared clonotypes between healthy human individuals. Only in-frame clones appear in the TCRdb table, and some are missing; sequencing was by immunoSEQ multiplex PCR. Seen here are roughly 500,000 clones, approximately 94% observed once, and the top ten hold about 0.059%. Sequencing input: naive CD4+ T cells sorted from blood. Subset specified: CD45RA+ positively selected. The receptors were gathered from a woman in her twenties or thirties in good health.

The CDR3 here is CASSPDRVGNQPQHF. The CDR3 nucleotides are TGTGCCAGCAGCCCAGACAGGGTTGGCAATCAGCCCCAGCATTTT. The chain has TRBV2 and TRBJ1-5; 7 nucleotides align to TRBD1. The CDR3 contains 15 residues. The germline gives CDR1 SNHLY, CDR2 FYNNEI. Trimming at V came to 6 bases and at J to 2 bases, leaving 7 bases not matched to a gene.

The V and J genes are TRBV6-1 and TRBJ2-7, with D maybe TRBD2 (5 bases). This CDR3 is built from 13 residues. The germline V gene has CDR1 MNHNS and CDR2 SASEGT. The germline V and J ends were trimmed by 6 bases and 0 bases, with 9 bases remaining between them. The CDR3 loop reads CASRWTYSYEQYF. CDR3 nucleotide sequence: TGTGCCAGCAGATGGACTTACTCCTACGAGCAGTACTTC.

This chain links TRBV6-6 with TRBJ2-7; TRBD2 might be the D (6 bases). Trimming took off 2 bases at V and 6 bases at J, with 11 bases between the two ends. This CDR3 has 13 amino acids. Per the germline V gene, CDR1 is MNHNY and CDR2 is SVGAGI (reference sequence). This CDR3 is CASSYLGGREQYF. The DNA for the CDR3 is TGTGCCAGCAGTTACCTGGGGGGTCGCGAGCAGTACTTC.

The V and J genes are TRBV5-4 and TRBJ1-2; 10 positions agree with TRBD1. The germline CDR1 and CDR2 sequences are SGHNT and YYREEE (reference sequence). Trimming cost V 0 bases and J 4 bases; bases outside gene matches: 9. The CDR3 consists of 17 residues. The CDR3 protein is CASSLGTGTGAGYGYTF. CDR3 coding DNA: TGTGCCAGCAGCTTGGGTACCGGGACAGGGGCCGGCTATGGCTACACCTTC.

The chain employs TRBV11-2 and TRBJ1-4; D unresolved. The CDR3 extends over 12 amino acids. The V gene's germline CDR1 is SGHAT and CDR2 FQNNGV. V lost 0 bases and J 7 bases, leaving 3 bases between the germline ends. CDR3 DNA: TGTGCCAGCAGCTTAGATTCTGAAAAACTGTTTTTT. Its translation is CASSLDSEKLFF.

CDR3 coding DNA: TGTGCCAGCCTCTGGCCCGGGACAGGTAAACCCGGGGAGCTGTTTTTT. Amino acids: CASLWPGTGKPGELFF. The rearrangement joins TRBV7-3 to TRBJ2-2; 8 nucleotides line up with TRBD1. J gave up 6 bases and V 8 bases, and 14 bases lay outside the gene matches. The germline V gene encodes CDR1 SGHTA and CDR2 FQGTGA. The CDR3 runs 16 residues.

The chain carries TRBV4-1 and TRBJ2-3; 14 bases are shared with TRBD2. This CDR3 has 19 amino acids. The trim removed 0 bases at V and 1 base at J, leaving 6 bases unmatched. Germline CDR1 and CDR2: MGHRA and YSYEKL. The DNA of the CDR3 is TGCGCCAGCAGCCAAGATCGGTGGGGACTAGCGGGAGGCACAGATACGCAGTATTTT. Translated, it gives CASSQDRWGLAGGTDTQYF.

The chain employs TRBV2 and TRBJ2-6; no reliable D call. CDR3 length: 16 residues. Deletions cut 5 bases from V and 0 bases from J, with 11 bases between. In germline, CDR1 is SNHLY, CDR2 FYNNEI. The CDR3 DNA sequence: TGTGCCAGCAGTCTCCGGGCCCGCTCTGGGGCCAACGTCCTGACTTTC. Its translation is CASSLRARSGANVLTF.

V usage is TRBV28 and J usage is TRBJ2-5; D gene uncertain. The CDR3 covers 17 residues. Germline loops: CDR1 MDHEN, CDR2 SYDVKM. Trimming left V 3 bases short and J 5 bases short, with 22 bases between. The DNA of the CDR3 is TGTGCCAGCAGTTTTGGGGTGCTAGGTTCTGGGTCGGAGACCCAGTACTTC. It codes for CASSFGVLGSGSETQYF. Variable domain in full (rest from reference TRBV28 and TRBJ2-5): DVKVTQSSRYLVKRTGEKVFLECVQDMDHENMFWYRQDPGLGLRLIYFSYDVKMKEKGDIPEGYSVSREKKERFSLILESASTNQTSMYLCASSFGVLGSGSETQYFGPGTRLLVL.

The chain has TRBV10-2 and TRBJ2-1, with D perhaps matching TRBD1 (5 bases). CDR3 length: 15 residues. Trimming took off 3 bases at V and 6 bases at J, with 15 bases between the two ends. The germline CDR1 and CDR2 sequences are WSHSY and SAAADI. CDR3 coding DNA: TGCGCCAGCAGTGACGCGAGACAGATCCCCAATGAGCAGTTCTTC. It yields the protein CASSDARQIPNEQFF.

The chain links TRBV4-1 to TRBJ1-1; TRBD1 might be the D (5 bases). V lost 1 base to trimming and J lost 0 bases, with 12 bases between them. CDR3 size: 16 residues. CDR1 and CDR2 from the germline V gene are MGHRA and YSYEKL. CDR3 nucleotides: TGCGCCAGCAGCCAAGGGCAGGGCCCTTTGAACACTGAAGCTTTCTTT. Translation gives CASSQGQGPLNTEAFF.

J is TRBJ1-6 and V is TRBV28; 7 nucleotides agree with TRBD1. This CDR3 region has 19 residues. V was pared by 6 bases and J by 0 bases, with 14 bases of the junction left unmatched. Germline-derived CDR1 and CDR2 are MDHEN and SYDVKM. CDR3 loop: CASSLGGRGFYSYNSPLHF. The CDR3 nucleotides are TGTGCCAGCAGCTTAGGGGGCAGGGGCTTTTACTCCTATAATTCACCCCTCCACTTT.

The chain links TRBV5-1 to TRBJ1-4; 7 bases match TRBD1. The CDR3 loop spans 14 amino acids. Germline V lookup: CDR1 SGHRS, CDR2 YFSETQ. V lost 5 bases and J lost 3; bases outside the gene matches: 4. CDR3 DNA: TGCGCCAGCAGGAGGGACAGCTCTAATGAAAAACTGTTTTTT. As protein: CASRRDSSNEKLFF.

This rearrangement joins TRBV9 to TRBJ2-3; no clear D gene. The CDR3 loop spans 14 amino acids. The V end lost 4 bases, the J end lost 3 bases, and 12 bases lay between the germline ends. Per germline, CDR1 SGDLS and CDR2 YYNGEE. The CDR3: CASSHPTGTDTQYF. CDR3 DNA sequence: TGTGCCAGCAGCCATCCAACCGGGACAGATACGCAGTATTTT.

This chain joins TRBV11-2 and TRBJ2-7, with no clear D. V shed 1 base and J shed 0 bases, with 7 bases lying between them. Germline CDR1 reads SGHAT; CDR2 reads FQNNGV. CDR3 length: 14 amino acids. The CDR3 sequence: CASSLVNTSYEQYF. CDR3 DNA: TGTGCCAGCAGCTTAGTGAACACCTCCTACGAGCAGTACTTC.

V is TRBV21-1 and J is TRBJ2-5; the table's TRBD2 call for D was not verified on the DNA. The end of the DNA is better explained by TRBJ2-7, so the J call may be wrong. TRBV21-1 is an annotated pseudogene. The CDR3 totals 16 residues. CDR3 in amino acids: CASSSRLAGGSYEQYF. As DNA, the CDR3 is TGTGCCAGCAGCAGTAGACTAGCGGGCGGTTCCTACGAGCAGTACTTC.

This clone was seen only once. J is TRBJ2-3 and V is TRBV28, with 9 bases aligning to TRBD2. The CDR3 loop spans 14 amino acids. V lost 4 bases and J lost 6; bases outside the gene matches: 5. CDR1 MDHEN and CDR2 SYDVKM come from the germline V gene. The CDR3 DNA is TGTGCCAGCAGTTCCGCGGGAGGGCGTGATACGCAGTATTTT. Encoded protein: CASSSAGGRDTQYF.

The CDR3 loop reads CASSSRDRALLGGYTF. The CDR3 coding sequence is TGTGCCAGCAGCTCCAGGGACAGGGCCCTTTTGGGGGGCTACACCTTC. This chain connects TRBV7-9 to TRBJ1-2, with 9 bases lining up with TRBD1. The V segment lost 4 bases and the J segment 8 bases; nucleotides outside the gene matches: 14. The CDR3 runs 16 residues. Germline loops: CDR1 SEHNR, CDR2 FQNEAQ (reference sequence).